One and the same sample provided the 11 T cell receptor beta chains below, sequenced in a study of vaccination effects on CD4 cells after COVID-19. Their recognized antigens are unknown. The method was immunoSEQ multiplex PCR; TCRdb's version includes in-frame clones alone and lacks a portion of them. The table lists more than 65,000 clones, around 81% of them singletons. Peptide-pool stimulation followed by sequencing identified expanded antigen-specific CD4+ clonotypes in the ViraFEST assay. When around 10 days of culture had elapsed, CD4+ T cells were isolated. Participants completed two doses of the BNT162b2 or mRNA-1273 vaccine. The specimen comprised CD4+ T cells from PBMCs cultured with HCoV-229E spike peptides, sampled after COVID-19 vaccination. The receptors here all came from a human donor who received a COVID-19 vaccine.

The chain employs TRBV7-3 and TRBJ1-1; no firm D call. The CDR3 sequence is 13 residues long. V was clipped by 1 base and J by 1 base, with 4 bases between them. The V gene's germline CDR1 is SGHTA and CDR2 FQGTGA. The CDR3 reads CASSLMANTEAFF. Written as DNA, the CDR3 is TGTGCCAGCAGCTTAATGGCGAACACTGAAGCTTTCTTT.

The J gene is TRBJ1-5, the V gene TRBV19, with 9 bases identical to TRBD1. The CDR3 length is 14 residues. Germline values: CDR1 LNHDA, CDR2 SQIVND (reference sequence). The junction had 4 bases not matched to a gene; V was cut back by 5 bases and J by 5 bases. In nucleotides, the CDR3 is TGTGCCAGTAGTGGAACAGGGGGCCATCAGCCCCAGCATTTT. It encodes CASSGTGGHQPQHF.

The chain carries TRBV24-1 and TRBJ1-1, with D hard to call. Germline V gives CDR1 KGHDR, CDR2 SFDVKD. The CDR3 extends over 12 amino acids. V was clipped by 5 bases and J by 1 base, with 4 bases between them. CDR3 nucleotide sequence: TGTGCCACCAGTGCGGGGAACACTGAAGCTTTCTTT. Protein sequence: CATSAGNTEAFF.

V usage is TRBV6-1 and J usage is TRBJ2-5; D might be TRBD2 (6 bases). The CDR3 extends over 15 amino acids. Trimming cost V 3 bases and J 5 bases, with 16 bases left between them. Germline CDR1 and CDR2: MNHNS and SASEGT. CDR3 nucleotide sequence: TGTGCCAGCAGTGAGCGGGGTGGGATAGGGGAGACCCAGTACTTC. Its protein product is CASSERGGIGETQYF.

This chain connects TRBV6-5 to TRBJ1-2; tentatively, D is TRBD1 (6 bases). The V end was cut by 6 bases, the J end by 4 bases, with 18 bases between. Germline V gene data show CDR1 as MNHEY and CDR2 as SVGAGI. The CDR3 length is 15 residues. As DNA, the CDR3 is TGTGCCAGCAGACGGTCCGGACAGACCTCCTATGGCTACACCTTC. Its translation: CASRRSGQTSYGYTF.

The rearrangement links TRBV5-1 to TRBJ2-5, with 7 bases identical to TRBD2. Germline assignment: CDR1 SGHRS and CDR2 YFSETQ. The J segment lost 3 bases and the V segment lost 1 base, leaving 3 bases of the junction unmatched. The CDR3 extends over 14 amino acids. The CDR3 DNA reads as TGCGCCAGCAGCTTGAGTCTAGCGGAAGAGACCCAGTACTTC. Translated: CASSLSLAEETQYF.

The chain couples TRBV3-1 (or the pseudogene TRBV3-2) to TRBJ1-2, with D unresolved. V shed 5 bases and J shed 4 bases, with 17 bases lying between them. Germline-derived CDR1 and CDR2 are LGHDT and YNNKEL (reference sequence). This CDR3 is built from 15 residues. The CDR3: CASSRGLDGLYGYTF. For the CDR3, the DNA is TGTGCCAGCAGCAGAGGATTGGACGGCCTCTATGGCTACACCTTC.

Turning to this clone: In the same sample, other DNA sequences code for this CDR3. This chain connects TRBV5-1 to TRBJ1-1, with 10 bases aligning to TRBD1. CDR1 and CDR2 from the germline V gene are SGHRS and YFSETQ. The V gene end was trimmed by 7 bases and the J gene end by 3 bases; junction bases not matched to a gene: 12. The CDR3 length is 16 residues. As DNA, the CDR3 is TGCGCCAGCCGACAGGGGGCGGAGATCGGATACACTGAAGCTTTCTTT. It specifies CASRQGAEIGYTEAFF.

Written as DNA, the CDR3 is TGCGCCAGCAGTGAGGCCCTGGGATTCGCCCTCCACTTT. This translates into CASSEALGFALHF. The chain couples TRBV10-1 to TRBJ1-6, with no clear D. The germline gives CDR1 WNHNN, CDR2 SYGVQD (reference sequence). The CDR3 covers 13 residues. V gave up 2 bases and J gave up 14 bases, with 13 bases separating them.

The chain has TRBV19 and TRBJ1-5; D is unclear. Germline V gene lookup returns CDR1 LNHDA and CDR2 SQIVND (reference sequence). The CDR3 extends over 10 amino acids. The CDR3 protein is CRAGNQPQHF. CDR3 nucleotide sequence: TGTAGGGCCGGCAATCAGCCCCAGCATTTT.

This chain uses TRBV5-1 with TRBJ1-2, with a tentative D call TRBD1 (6 bases). V gave up 4 bases and J gave up 3 bases, with 22 bases separating them. Germline CDR1 SGHRS, CDR2 YFSETQ. The CDR3 has 17 residues. The DNA for the CDR3 is TGCGCCAGCAGCATATCTCCAGTGGGGGCGACAGACTATGGCTACACCTTC. This sequence encodes CASSISPVGATDYGYTF.